Following are 7 T cell receptor beta chains from one sample sequenced in a study of cytomegalovirus exposure and HLA in healthy donors. Using immunoSEQ multiplex PCR, the repertoire was profiled, and TCRdb retains in-frame clones only, with some absent. The table shows around 180,000 clones, with 86% occurring only once. The specimen was PBMCs. The receptor set was obtained from a woman aged 18 to 35 in good health and CMV-seronegative.

J is TRBJ1-4 and V is TRBV29-1; 10 bases map to TRBD1. This CDR3 comprises 13 residues. The V and J ends lost 4 bases and 9 bases, in that order; junction bases with no gene match: 5. The germline CDR1 and CDR2 sequences are SQVTM and ANQGSEA. The CDR3 reads CSVGGQGHQKLFF. In DNA form, the CDR3 reads TGCAGCGTTGGGGGACAGGGGCATCAAAAACTGTTTTTT.

V usage is TRBV30 and J usage is TRBJ2-2; 10 bases are a match to TRBD2. In germline, CDR1 is GTSNPN, CDR2 SVGIG (reference sequence). J was trimmed by 7 bases and V by 2 bases; bases with no gene match: 7. CDR3 length: 15 amino acids. The CDR3 sequence is CAWSRVAGGGGELFF. The CDR3 nucleotides read TGTGCCTGGAGTCGGGTAGCGGGAGGAGGCGGGGAGCTGTTTTTT.

V gene TRBV5-4 combines with J gene TRBJ2-7; D is possibly TRBD2 (7 bases). The CDR3 sequence is 14 residues long. Between the trimmed V and J ends, which lost 1 base and 5 bases, there was a span of 13 bases. Germline CDR1 SGHNT, CDR2 YYREEE (reference sequence). Here the CDR3 DNA reads TGTGCCAGCAGCTTGCGCGGGGGCGACGACGAGCAGTACTTC. Protein: CASSLRGGDDEQYF. Based on the CDR3 plus reference TRBV5-4 and TRBJ2-7, the full variable domain is ETGVTQSPTHLIKTRGQQVTLRCSSQSGHNTVSWYQQALGQGPQFIFQYYREEENGRGNFPPRFSGLQFPNYSSELNVNALELDDSALYLCASSLRGGDDEQYFGPGTRLTVT.

J is TRBJ2-1 and V is TRBV7-6; the match to TRBD2 covers 7 bases. The CDR3 spans 16 residues. After removal of 1 base from V and 0 bases from J, the junction contained 3 bases not matched to a gene. From germline, CDR1 is SGHVS and CDR2 FNYEAQ. The CDR3 DNA reads as TGTGCCAGCAGCTTAGAAGCGGGGAGCTCCTACAATGAGCAGTTCTTC. It encodes CASSLEAGSSYNEQFF.

V is TRBV6-4 and J is TRBJ2-1; the match to TRBD2 covers 12 bases. The CDR3 length is 15 residues. The J segment lost 8 bases and the V segment lost 4 bases, leaving 6 bases of the junction unmatched. Germline CDR1 and CDR2: MRHNA and SNTAGT. CDR3 region: CASSAGTSGPDEQFF. The CDR3 region has the DNA TGTGCCAGCAGTGCCGGGACTAGCGGGCCGGATGAGCAGTTCTTC.

The V and J genes are TRBV19 and TRBJ2-1; weak D call: TRBD1 (6 bases). The CDR3 spans 12 residues. Germline loops: CDR1 LNHDA, CDR2 SQIVND (reference sequence). V gave up 4 bases and J gave up 14 bases, with 15 bases separating them. CDR3 protein: CASSTRQAKEFF. CDR3 coding DNA: TGTGCCAGTAGTACCCGACAGGCTAAAGAGTTCTTC. The full variable domain, its missing parts supplied by reference TRBV19 and TRBJ2-1, is DGGITQSPKYLFRKEGQNVTLSCEQNLNHDAMYWYRQDPGQGLRLIYYSQIVNDFQKGDIAEGYSVSREKKESFPLTVTSAQKNPTAFYLCASSTRQAKEFFGPGTRLTVL.

This clone was detected once. This sequence joins TRBV5-4 and TRBJ2-7, with 13 bases aligning to TRBD2. The V and J ends lost 4 bases and 3 bases, in that order; junction bases with no gene match: 10. Germline values: CDR1 SGHNT, CDR2 YYREEE (reference sequence). The CDR3 length is 17 residues. CDR3 nucleotide sequence: TGTGCCAGCAGCAAGAGGACTAGCGGGAGTAATGTCTACGAGCAGTACTTC. Translating gives CASSKRTSGSNVYEQYF. The full variable domain, completed using reference TRBV5-4 and TRBJ2-7, is ETGVTQSPTHLIKTRGQQVTLRCSSQSGHNTVSWYQQALGQGPQFIFQYYREEENGRGNFPPRFSGLQFPNYSSELNVNALELDDSALYLCASSKRTSGSNVYEQYFGPGTRLTVT.